Listed here are 10 T cell receptor beta chains from one sample, sequenced in a study of CD8 T cells in ankylosing spondylitis. TCRdb analysed the 5' RACE reads with MiXCR anew, one entry per CDR3 protein. In the table there are a few hundred thousand distinct CDR3 sequences, 11% of which are singletons. Material for sequencing was blood, either unsorted or a sorted T cell fraction (not recorded which). All receptors come from a female donor with ankylosing spondylitis or in good health (not recorded which).

This chain connects TRBV20-1 to TRBJ1-1, with a tentative D call TRBD1 (6 bases). The CDR3 is 15 amino acids. Trimming stripped 1 base from V and 6 bases from J, with 18 bases between. Germline V lookup: CDR1 DFQATT, CDR2 SNEGSKA (reference sequence). DNA for the CDR3: TGCAGTGCTAGAGGGACGGGCAGGGGTTTTTCTGAAGCTTTCTTT. It codes for CSARGTGRGFSEAFF.

This clonotype came up a few times. Here the CDR3 reads CASSEQGGGADTQYF. The CDR3 DNA sequence: TGCGCCAGCAGTGAGCAGGGGGGCGGCGCAGATACGCAGTATTTT. The gene calls are TRBV10-1 and TRBJ2-3; the D gene is possibly TRBD1 (7 bases). This CDR3 is 15 amino acids long. The germline V gene encodes CDR1 WNHNN and CDR2 SYGVQD (reference sequence). V lost 2 bases and J lost 4, with 13 bases in between.

There are a few counts of this clonotype. The chain couples TRBV20-1 to TRBJ2-3; 15 bases are shared with TRBD2. The germline gives CDR1 DFQATT, CDR2 SNEGSKA (reference sequence). This CDR3 has 15 amino acids. V shed 2 bases and J 9 bases; nucleotides not matched to a gene: 6. DNA of the CDR3: TGCAGTGCTAGACGGACTAGCGGGAGGGGCGGCACGCAGTATTTT. The encoded protein is CSARRTSGRGGTQYF.

In the case of this clonotype: Since a much larger clone is just one base distant, this may be a read error. J is TRBJ2-3 and V is TRBV29-1, with D possibly being TRBD1 (6 bases). Between the trimmed V and J ends, which lost 7 bases and 0 bases, there was a span of 11 bases. Germline values: CDR1 SQVTM, CDR2 ANQGSEA. The CDR3 extends over 13 amino acids. CDR3: CSADGQSTDTQYF. CDR3 bases: TGCAGCGCCGACGGACAGAGCACAGATACGCAGTATTTT.

Points on this clonotype: Since a much larger clone is just one base distant, this may be a read error. This chain links TRBV5-1 with TRBJ2-3; possibly TRBD1 for D (6 bases). With 4 bases removed from V and 4 bases from J, the gap between germline ends came to 16 bases. The CDR3 consists of 15 residues. Germline CDR1 and CDR2: SGHRS and YFSETQ. CDR3 protein: CASSMGTRQADTQYF. CDR3 DNA sequence: TGCGCCAGCAGCATGGGAACCCGACAGGCAGATACGCAGTATTTT.

Points on this clonotype: This sequence may be a read error, since a much larger clone differs from it by one base. The gene calls are TRBV24-1 and TRBJ2-7, with 7 nucleotides matching TRBD1. This CDR3 has 14 residues. Germline CDR1 KGHDR, CDR2 SFDVKD. CDR3 bases: TGTGCCACCAGTCTCTCAGGGGGATTTAGCGAGCGGTACTTC. It is translated as CATSLSGGFSERYF.

This clonotype was counted at least ten times. This chain uses TRBV7-9 with TRBJ1-1; no definite D call. Germline assignment: CDR1 SEHNR and CDR2 FQNEAQ (reference sequence). Deletions cut 6 bases from V and 7 bases from J, with 0 bases between. CDR3 length: 8 residues. For the CDR3, the DNA is TGTGCCAGCAGTGAAGCTTTCTTT. This translates into CASSEAFF.

This clonotype came up many times. The chain has TRBV3-1 and TRBJ2-1; D unclear. CDR1 is LGHDT and CDR2 is YNNKEL in the germline V gene (reference sequence). Deletions cut 4 bases from V and 5 bases from J, with 12 bases between. The CDR3 is 14 amino acids. CDR3: CASSRQGGDNEQFF. In DNA, the CDR3 is TGTGCCAGCAGCCGTCAAGGTGGGGACAATGAGCAGTTCTTC.

This clonotype was picked up many times. The CDR3 nucleotides are TGTGCCAGCAGTTTATCGACTAGCGGAGTGTACGAGCAGTACTTC. Translating it yields CASSLSTSGVYEQYF. The J gene is TRBJ2-7, the V gene TRBV28; 9 bases line up with TRBD2. This CDR3 region has 15 residues. The germline V gene has CDR1 MDHEN and CDR2 SYDVKM. The V and J ends lost 1 base and 4 bases, in that order; junction bases with no gene match: 5.

In this sample, this clonotype turned up many times. The chain carries TRBV27 and TRBJ1-1; TRBD1 matches 10 bases. CDR1 MNHEY and CDR2 SMNVEV come from the germline V gene (reference sequence). V lost 5 bases to trimming and J lost 2 bases; unmatched junction nucleotides: 5. The CDR3 totals 15 residues. The CDR3: CASSSGTGANTEAFF. The CDR3 region has the DNA TGTGCCAGCAGTAGTGGGACAGGGGCCAACACTGAAGCTTTCTTT.